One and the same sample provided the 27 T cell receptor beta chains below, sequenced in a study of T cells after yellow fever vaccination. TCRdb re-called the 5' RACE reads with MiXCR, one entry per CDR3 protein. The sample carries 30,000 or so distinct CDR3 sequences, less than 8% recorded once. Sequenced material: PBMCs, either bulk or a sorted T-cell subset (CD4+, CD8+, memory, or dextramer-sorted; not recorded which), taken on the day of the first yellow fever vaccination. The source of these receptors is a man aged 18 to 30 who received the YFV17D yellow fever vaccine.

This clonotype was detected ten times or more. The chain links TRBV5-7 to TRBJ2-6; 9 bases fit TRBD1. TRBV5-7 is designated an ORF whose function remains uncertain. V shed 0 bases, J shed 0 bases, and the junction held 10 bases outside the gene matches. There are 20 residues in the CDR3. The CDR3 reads CASSLERGQGYLSGANVLTF. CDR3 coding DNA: TGTGCCAGCAGCTTGGAAAGGGGACAGGGTTACCTCTCTGGGGCCAACGTCCTGACTTTC.

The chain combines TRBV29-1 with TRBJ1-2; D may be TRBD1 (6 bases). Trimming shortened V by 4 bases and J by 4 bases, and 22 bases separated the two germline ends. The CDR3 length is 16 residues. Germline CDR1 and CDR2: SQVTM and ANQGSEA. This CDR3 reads CSVATSQWGASYGYTF. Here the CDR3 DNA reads TGCAGCGTTGCTACATCGCAATGGGGGGCCTCCTATGGCTACACCTTC.

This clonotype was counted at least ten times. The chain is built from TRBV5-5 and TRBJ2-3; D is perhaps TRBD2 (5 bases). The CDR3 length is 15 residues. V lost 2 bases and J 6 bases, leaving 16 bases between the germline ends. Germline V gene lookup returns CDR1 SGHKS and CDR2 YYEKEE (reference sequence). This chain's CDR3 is CASSLIWPRRDTQYF. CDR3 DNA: TGTGCCAGCAGCTTAATTTGGCCCAGGAGGGATACGCAGTATTTT.

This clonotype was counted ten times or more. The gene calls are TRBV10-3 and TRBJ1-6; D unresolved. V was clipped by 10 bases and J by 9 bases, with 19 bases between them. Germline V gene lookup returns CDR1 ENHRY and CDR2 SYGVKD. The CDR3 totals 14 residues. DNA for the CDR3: TGTGCCACGTCTGAGGTCAGAGCCGGTTCACCCCTCCACTTT. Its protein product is CATSEVRAGSPLHF.

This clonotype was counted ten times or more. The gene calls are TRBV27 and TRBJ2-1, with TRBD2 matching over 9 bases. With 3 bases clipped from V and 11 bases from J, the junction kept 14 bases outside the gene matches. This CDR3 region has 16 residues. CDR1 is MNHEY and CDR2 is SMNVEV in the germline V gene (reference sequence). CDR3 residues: CASSFLAGGDPGKQFF. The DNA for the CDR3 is TGTGCCAGCAGTTTTTTGGCGGGGGGGGACCCCGGGAAGCAGTTCTTC.

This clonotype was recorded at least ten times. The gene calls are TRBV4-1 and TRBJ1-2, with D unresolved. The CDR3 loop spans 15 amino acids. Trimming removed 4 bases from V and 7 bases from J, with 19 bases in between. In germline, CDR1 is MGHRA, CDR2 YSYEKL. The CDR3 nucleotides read TGCGCCAGCAGCCGCCCGGGAGAGGGTCTCTTTGGCTACACCTTC. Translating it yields CASSRPGEGLFGYTF.

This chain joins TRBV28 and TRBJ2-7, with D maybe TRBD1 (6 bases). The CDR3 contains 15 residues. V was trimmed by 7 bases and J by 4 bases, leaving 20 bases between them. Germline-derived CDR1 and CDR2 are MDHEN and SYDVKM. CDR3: CASTTQGYARYEQYV. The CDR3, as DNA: TGTGCCAGCACTACCCAGGGGTACGCGCGGTACGAGCAGTACGTC.

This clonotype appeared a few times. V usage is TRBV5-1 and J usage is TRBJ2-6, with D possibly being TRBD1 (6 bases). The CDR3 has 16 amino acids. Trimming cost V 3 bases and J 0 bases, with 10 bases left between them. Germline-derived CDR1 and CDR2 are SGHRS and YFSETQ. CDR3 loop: CASSSGQPSGANVLTF. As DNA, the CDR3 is TGCGCCAGCAGCTCCGGACAGCCCTCTGGGGCCAACGTCCTGACTTTC. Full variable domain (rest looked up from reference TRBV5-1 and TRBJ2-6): KAGVTQTPRYLIKTRGQQVTLSCSPISGHRSVSWYQQTPGQGLQFLFEYFSETQRNKGNFPGRFSGRQFSNSRSEMNVSTLELGDSALYLCASSSGQPSGANVLTFGAGSRLTVL.

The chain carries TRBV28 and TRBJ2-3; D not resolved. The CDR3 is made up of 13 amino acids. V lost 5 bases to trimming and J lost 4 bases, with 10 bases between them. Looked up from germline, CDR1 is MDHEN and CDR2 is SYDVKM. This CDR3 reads CASSGLASDTQYF. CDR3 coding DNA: TGTGCCAGCAGTGGATTAGCTTCAGATACGCAGTATTTT.

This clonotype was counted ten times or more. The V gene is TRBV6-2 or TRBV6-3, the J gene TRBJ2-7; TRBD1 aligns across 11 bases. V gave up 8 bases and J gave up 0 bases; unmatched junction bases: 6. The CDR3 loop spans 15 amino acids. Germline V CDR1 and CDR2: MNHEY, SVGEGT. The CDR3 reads CASEPGTGGSYEQYV. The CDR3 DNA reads TGTGCCAGCGAACCGGGGACAGGGGGCTCCTACGAGCAGTACGTC.

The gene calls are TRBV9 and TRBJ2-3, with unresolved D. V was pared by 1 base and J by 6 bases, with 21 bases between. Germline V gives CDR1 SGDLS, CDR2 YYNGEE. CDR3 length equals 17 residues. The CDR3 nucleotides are TGTGCCAGCAGCGTATCCGGCGGATTGACGTCTCGGGATACGCAGTATTTT. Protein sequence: CASSVSGGLTSRDTQYF.

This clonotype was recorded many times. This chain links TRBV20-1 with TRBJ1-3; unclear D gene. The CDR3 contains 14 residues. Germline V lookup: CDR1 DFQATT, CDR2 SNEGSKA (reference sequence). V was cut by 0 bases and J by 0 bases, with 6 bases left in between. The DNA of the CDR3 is TGCAGTGCTAGAGATGCCAGCTCTGGAAACACCATATATTTT. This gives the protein CSARDASSGNTIYF.

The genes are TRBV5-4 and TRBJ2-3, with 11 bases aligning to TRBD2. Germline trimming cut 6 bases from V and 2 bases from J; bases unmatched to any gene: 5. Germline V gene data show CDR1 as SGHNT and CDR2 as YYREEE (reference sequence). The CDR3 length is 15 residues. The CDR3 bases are TGTGCCAGCATAGTAGCGGGGGGGACCACAGATACGCAGTATTTT. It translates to CASIVAGGTTDTQYF.

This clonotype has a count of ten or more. CDR3 protein: CSARSGGATGELFF. In nucleotides, the CDR3 is TGCAGTGCTAGGTCCGGCGGGGCCACCGGGGAGCTGTTTTTT. This chain joins TRBV20-1 and TRBJ2-2, with D tentatively TRBD2 (6 bases). Trimming stripped 3 bases from V and 4 bases from J, with 12 bases between. CDR1 and CDR2 from the germline V gene are DFQATT and SNEGSKA (reference sequence). This CDR3 is 14 amino acids long.

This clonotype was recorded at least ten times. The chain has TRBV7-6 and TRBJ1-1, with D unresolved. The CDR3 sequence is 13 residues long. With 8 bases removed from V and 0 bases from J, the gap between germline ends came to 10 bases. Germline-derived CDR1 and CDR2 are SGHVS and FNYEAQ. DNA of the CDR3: TGTGCCAGCGGGGTATCCCTGAACACTGAAGCTTTCTTT. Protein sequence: CASGVSLNTEAFF.

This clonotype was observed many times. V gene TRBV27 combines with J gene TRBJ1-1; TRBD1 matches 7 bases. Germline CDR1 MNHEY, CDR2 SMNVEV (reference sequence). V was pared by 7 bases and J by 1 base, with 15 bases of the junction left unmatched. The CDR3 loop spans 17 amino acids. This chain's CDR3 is CASTLRGGLSGNTEAFF. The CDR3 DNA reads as TGTGCCAGCACCCTACGAGGGGGCCTGAGTGGGAACACTGAAGCTTTCTTT.

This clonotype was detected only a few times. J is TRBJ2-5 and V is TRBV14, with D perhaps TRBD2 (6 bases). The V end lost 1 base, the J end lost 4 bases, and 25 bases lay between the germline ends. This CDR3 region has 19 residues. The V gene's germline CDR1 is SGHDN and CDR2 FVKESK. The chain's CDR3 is CASSQGFRGRLGGGETQYF. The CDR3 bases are TGTGCCAGCAGCCAAGGCTTCCGCGGTAGGCTGGGGGGAGGAGAGACCCAGTACTTC.

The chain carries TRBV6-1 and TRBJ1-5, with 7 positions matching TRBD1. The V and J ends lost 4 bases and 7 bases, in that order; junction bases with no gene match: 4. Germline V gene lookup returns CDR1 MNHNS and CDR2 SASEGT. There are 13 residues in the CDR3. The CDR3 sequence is CASSGQGGQPQHF. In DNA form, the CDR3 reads TGTGCCAGCAGTGGACAGGGAGGGCAGCCCCAGCATTTT.

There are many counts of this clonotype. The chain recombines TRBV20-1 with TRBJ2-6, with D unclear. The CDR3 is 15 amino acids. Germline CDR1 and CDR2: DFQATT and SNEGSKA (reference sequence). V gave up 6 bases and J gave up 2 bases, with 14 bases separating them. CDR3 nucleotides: TGCAGTGCGCCCCGGGTTACCGCTGGGGCCAACGTCCTGACTTTC. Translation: CSAPRVTAGANVLTF.

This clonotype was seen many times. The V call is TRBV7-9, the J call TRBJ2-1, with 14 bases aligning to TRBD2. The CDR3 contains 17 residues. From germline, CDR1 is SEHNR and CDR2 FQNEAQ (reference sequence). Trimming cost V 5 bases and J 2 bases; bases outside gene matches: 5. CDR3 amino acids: CASSGGLAGATYNEQFF. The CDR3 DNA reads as TGTGCCAGCAGCGGGGGACTAGCGGGGGCCACCTACAATGAGCAGTTCTTC.

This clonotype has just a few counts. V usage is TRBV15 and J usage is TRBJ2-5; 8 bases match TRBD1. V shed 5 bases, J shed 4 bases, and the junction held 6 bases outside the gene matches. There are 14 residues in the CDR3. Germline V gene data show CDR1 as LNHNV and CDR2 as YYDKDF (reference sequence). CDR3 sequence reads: CATSRPGGLETQYF. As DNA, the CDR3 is TGTGCCACCAGCCGGCCAGGGGGCCTAGAGACCCAGTACTTC.

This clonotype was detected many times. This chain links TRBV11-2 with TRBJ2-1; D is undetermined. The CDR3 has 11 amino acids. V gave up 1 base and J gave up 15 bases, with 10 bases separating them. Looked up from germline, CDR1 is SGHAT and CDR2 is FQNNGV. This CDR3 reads CASSLVLGTFF. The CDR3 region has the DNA TGTGCCAGCAGCTTAGTCCTTGGAACGTTCTTC.

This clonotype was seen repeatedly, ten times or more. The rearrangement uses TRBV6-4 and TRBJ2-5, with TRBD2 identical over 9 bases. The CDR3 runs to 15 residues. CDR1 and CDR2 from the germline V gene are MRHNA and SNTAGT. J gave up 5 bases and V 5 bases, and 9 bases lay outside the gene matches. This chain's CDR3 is CASSLIAGAGETQYF. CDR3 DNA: TGTGCCAGCAGTCTTATAGCGGGGGCCGGGGAGACCCAGTACTTC.

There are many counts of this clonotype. The CDR3 DNA sequence: TGCGCCAGCAGCCACATAAGTAGGGGGCTTAAGGAGCAGTACTTC. Amino acids: CASSHISRGLKEQYF. The chain has TRBV4-1 and TRBJ2-7, with TRBD1 identical over 7 bases. The CDR3 totals 15 residues. Germline CDR1 is MGHRA and CDR2 is YSYEKL. The junction had 12 bases not matched to a gene; V was cut back by 3 bases and J by 7 bases.

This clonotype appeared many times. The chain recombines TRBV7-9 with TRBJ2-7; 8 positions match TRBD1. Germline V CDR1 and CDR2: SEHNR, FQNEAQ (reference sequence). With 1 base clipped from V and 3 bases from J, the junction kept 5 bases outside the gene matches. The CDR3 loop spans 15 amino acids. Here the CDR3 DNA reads TGTGCCAGCAGCTTAGGAGGACAGGGAGACTACGAGCAGTACTTC. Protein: CASSLGGQGDYEQYF.

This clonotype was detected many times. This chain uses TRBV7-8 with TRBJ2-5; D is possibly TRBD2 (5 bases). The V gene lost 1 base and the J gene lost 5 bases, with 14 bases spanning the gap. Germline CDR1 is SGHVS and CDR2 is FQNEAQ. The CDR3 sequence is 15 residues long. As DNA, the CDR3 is TGTGCCAGCAGCTTAGATATTTTGGGCGGGGAGACCCAGTACTTC. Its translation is CASSLDILGGETQYF.

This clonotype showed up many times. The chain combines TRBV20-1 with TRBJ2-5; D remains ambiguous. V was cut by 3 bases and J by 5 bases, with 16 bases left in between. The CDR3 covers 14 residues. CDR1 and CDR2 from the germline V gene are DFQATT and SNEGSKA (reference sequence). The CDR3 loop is CSARDPLRGETQYF. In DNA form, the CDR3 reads TGCAGTGCTAGGGATCCGCTCCGTGGGGAGACCCAGTACTTC.